Sequencing of this TCR beta chain was carried out in a study of radiation and T cells in renal cell carcinoma (TCRdb year 2020). Broadly, across the study: The samples were drawn from a clinical trial, where primary renal cell carcinomas were treated with 15 Gy of stereotactic body radiation therapy and then removed by nephrectomy 4 weeks afterward. A total of 4 million to 5 million unique CDR3 nucleotide sequences, encoding around 2.7 million unique CDR3 amino acid sequences, were found across all 53 samples. In total, about 50 samples underwent TCR beta sequencing: roughly 26 tumors plus 27 peripheral blood samples.

TCR beta libraries were generated from genomic DNA with the immunoSEQ kit, following the manufacturer's recommendations. Library preparation used a first multiplex PCR with proprietary primers, then a second PCR adding unique barcodes, with bead cleanups after each round. A positive control reaction and a negative control reaction, both provided in the kit, were run with every batch of samples. The final libraries were assessed on an Agilent 4200 TapeStation D1000 ScreenTape, pooled by volume, and quantified by qPCR. Sequencing was performed on an Illumina NextSeq500 using a MidOutput 150-cycle cartridge, with 156 Read1 cycles, 15 Index1 cycles, and the kit custom primers. The pooled library was loaded at approximately 0.95 pM with a roughly 20% PhiX control spike-in. For the original study's pipeline: Vendor-processed data were analyzed in R, and a clonotype was defined as all T cells sharing the same CDR3 nucleotide sequence. For clone abundance analyses, frequencies were normalized to the 10,000 most abundant clones per sample. Public T cell clones, which averaged fewer than five per sample, were removed prior to analysis. Tumor-enriched and baseline blood-enriched clonotypes were defined by at least a 32-fold difference in abundance between compartments. A beta-binomial differential abundance model was used to identify clonotypes that expanded or contracted between blood time points. Tumor-blood repertoire similarity was measured with the Baroni-Urbani and Buser coefficient, and group comparisons used two-tailed Wilcoxon tests in R. TCRdb provides this immuneACCESS table in a form limited to in-frame rearrangements. Some clones are lacking; in checked studies, under half of them reflect an unresolved V gene, and why the rest are absent is not known. The V and J calls and clone size were taken over from that table, and D and trimming were inferred from the DNA. The sample table holds 100,000 or so clones, of which 86% were seen once. Of the sample, approximately 8% falls within the top ten clones.

After removal of 4 bases from V and 6 bases from J, the junction retains 13 bases not matched to a gene. From its cysteine to its phenylalanine, the CDR3 spans 16 amino acids. Of all the DNA, just the CDR3 is kept, 48 bases in frame from base 1. In the germline V gene, CDR1 corresponds to SGHRS and CDR2 to YFSETQ. The full study reports these points: The single-armed trial design could not address effects of radiation dose or scheduling on the TCR repertoire. In blood, the top tumor clonotypes increased from baseline to 2 weeks after radiation and then shrank by 4 weeks, which suggests a temporary expansion of tumor-resident clones. Tracking of blood repertoire dynamics stopped at about 4 weeks after treatment, with no follow-up past that point. Because pretreatment tumor biopsies were not available, the baseline intratumoral presence of clonotypes could not be determined.

In the paper's terms, the time point label means: baseline pretreatment blood. This sample's treatment or condition label indicates: 15 Gy SBRT to primary tumor, nephrectomy 4 weeks later. Serial peripheral blood from radiation-treated patients was sampled at baseline, 2 weeks and 4 weeks after SBRT to track tumor-enriched clonotypes. Every patient had renal cell carcinoma of clear cell pathology. The QIAamp DNA Blood Mini Kit (Qiagen) was used to prepare genomic DNA for TCR sequencing. Only samples passing all quality control checks were included in the analyses. Details on this clone: Which antigen it targets is not known. It has no much larger one-base neighbor in the sample; base qualities were not kept.

The chain was built from TRBV5-1 and TRBJ2-7, and 10 bases in between align with TRBD1. This receptor was obtained from a man over 45 with renal cell carcinoma. Sample: blood, taken from a patient whose treatment included radiotherapy and nephrectomy. The CDR3 reads CASSRNPGTGDVEQYF. The DNA reads as follows: TGCGCCAGCAGCCGGAACCCCGGGACAGGGGACGTCGAGCAGTACTTC. The CDR3, completed at both ends by the reference TRBV5-1 and TRBJ2-7 genes, gives the full variable domain KAGVTQTPRYLIKTRGQQVTLSCSPISGHRSVSWYQQTPGQGLQFLFEYFSETQRNKGNFPGRFSGRQFSNSRSEMNVSTLELGDSALYLCASSRNPGTGDVEQYFGPGTRLTVT.